The 11 T cell receptor beta chains given below trace back to one sample, sequenced in a study of T cells in Graves' hyperthyroidism and ophthalmopathy. There were TCR beta CDR3 regions amplified from RNA transcripts. The study used the HTBI primer set for a first-round RT-PCR of the TCR CDR3. TCRdb redid the calling of the multiplex PCR reads with MiXCR, one entry per CDR3 protein. This table holds 700,000 to 850,000 distinct CDR3 sequences, roughly 32% found once. Sequencing was performed on blood. The receptors stem from a woman aged 40 to 55 with Graves' hyperthyroidism.

This clonotype has at least ten counts. The chain links TRBV7-9 to TRBJ1-1; TRBD1 matches 7 bases. In germline, CDR1 is SEHNR, CDR2 FQNEAQ (reference sequence). This CDR3 contains 14 residues. V gave up 5 bases and J gave up 8 bases; unmatched junction bases: 11. CDR3 nucleotide sequence: TGTGCCAGCAGCGGTACCGGGACAGAGACCGAAGCTTTCTTT. Translated: CASSGTGTETEAFF.

The chain is built from TRBV19 and TRBJ1-2, with 8 bases fitting TRBD1. Germline V lookup: CDR1 LNHDA, CDR2 SQIVND (reference sequence). This CDR3 is built from 16 residues. V trimming: 4 bases; J trimming: 8 bases; junction bases outside the gene matches: 15. This CDR3 is CASSTPDRGSRRGYTF. CDR3 in DNA: TGTGCCAGTAGTACCCCAGACAGGGGCTCCCGGAGGGGCTACACCTTC.

This clonotype was counted ten times or more. The V call is TRBV29-1, the J call TRBJ2-5; D is perhaps TRBD2 (6 bases). V was cut by 6 bases and J by 5 bases, with 13 bases left in between. The CDR3 is made up of 12 amino acids. Germline CDR1 reads SQVTM; CDR2 reads ANQGSEA. CDR3 DNA: TGCAGCGTATTCGGGAGTGGGGAGACCCAGTACTTC. The encoded protein is CSVFGSGETQYF.

J is TRBJ2-7 and V is TRBV5-4, with TRBD2 matching 12 bases. The CDR3 runs to 15 residues. Germline V gene lookup returns CDR1 SGHNT and CDR2 YYREEE (reference sequence). V gave up 5 bases and J gave up 2 bases; unmatched junction bases: 5. CDR3 in amino acids: CASSRTSGETYEQYF. The CDR3 coding sequence is TGTGCCAGCAGTAGGACTAGCGGGGAGACCTACGAGCAGTACTTC.

V usage is TRBV10-2 and J usage is TRBJ1-6; possibly TRBD1 for D (6 bases). Germline CDR1 is WSHSY and CDR2 is SAAADI. This CDR3 is built from 14 residues. Trimming removed 10 bases at V and 8 bases at J, with 18 bases between. The CDR3 here is CATERGGGDSPLHF. CDR3 DNA: TGCGCCACCGAACGGGGAGGGGGGGATTCACCCCTCCACTTT.

This clonotype turned up a few times. The rearrangement links TRBV11-2 to TRBJ2-7, with 9 bases lining up with TRBD1. The ends lost 6 bases at V and 7 bases at J; junction bases unmatched: 7. Germline V gene lookup returns CDR1 SGHAT and CDR2 FQNNGV. The CDR3 spans 13 residues. The CDR3 here is CASSQQGAEEQYF. The CDR3 DNA sequence: TGTGCCAGCAGTCAACAGGGGGCAGAAGAGCAGTACTTC.

This clonotype was seen many times. V is TRBV6-5 and J is TRBJ1-2; TRBD1 agrees at 7 bases. Germline CDR1 MNHEY, CDR2 SVGAGI. Trimming at V came to 5 bases and at J to 8 bases, leaving 2 bases not matched to a gene. CDR3 length: 11 residues. CDR3 nucleotides: TGTGCCAGCAGTGGGACAGTCGGCTACACCTTC. It translates to CASSGTVGYTF.

This clonotype was seen a handful of times. The J gene is TRBJ2-7, the V gene TRBV7-2; TRBD1 matches 7 bases. The CDR3 runs 16 residues. The junction had 10 bases not matched to a gene; V was cut back by 5 bases and J by 0 bases. Per the germline V gene, CDR1 is SGHTA and CDR2 is FQGNSA. The CDR3 protein is CASSPQTGLGSYEQYF. CDR3 nucleotides: TGTGCCAGCAGCCCGCAGACAGGGTTGGGCTCCTACGAGCAGTACTTC.

The genes are TRBV19 and TRBJ1-5; the match to TRBD1 covers 9 bases. Looked up from germline, CDR1 is LNHDA and CDR2 is SQIVND (reference sequence). The CDR3 runs to 16 residues. V shed 3 bases and J 0 bases; nucleotides not matched to a gene: 3. As DNA, the CDR3 is TGTGCCAGTAGTATTGCGGGACAGGGTAGCAATCAGCCCCAGCATTTT. Protein sequence: CASSIAGQGSNQPQHF.

This clonotype has more than one count but fewer than ten. The chain couples TRBV12-3 or TRBV12-4 to TRBJ1-4, with D possibly TRBD1 on 5 matching bases. The length of the CDR3 is 16 residues. Trimming left V 6 bases short and J 7 bases short, with 21 bases between. DNA of the CDR3: TGTGCCAGCAGCTTACCACCGGGACTCGGCGTTGAAAAACTGTTTTTT. Amino acids: CASSLPPGLGVEKLFF.

This chain connects TRBV2 to TRBJ1-1; D remains unclear. Germline loops: CDR1 SNHLY, CDR2 FYNNEI. CDR3 size: 16 residues. V lost 0 bases, J lost 8 bases, and 19 bases lay in between. DNA for the CDR3: TGTGCCAGCAGTGAAGCGGGAAGAAAGGGTCAGGCAGAAGCTTTCTTT. This sequence encodes CASSEAGRKGQAEAFF. Complete variable domain (other parts from reference TRBV2 and TRBJ1-1): EPEVTQTPSHQVTQMGQEVILRCVPISNHLYFYWYRQILGQKVEFLVSFYNNEISEKSEIFDDQFSVERPDGSNFTLKIRSTKLEDSAMYFCASSEAGRKGQAEAFFGQGTRLTVV.